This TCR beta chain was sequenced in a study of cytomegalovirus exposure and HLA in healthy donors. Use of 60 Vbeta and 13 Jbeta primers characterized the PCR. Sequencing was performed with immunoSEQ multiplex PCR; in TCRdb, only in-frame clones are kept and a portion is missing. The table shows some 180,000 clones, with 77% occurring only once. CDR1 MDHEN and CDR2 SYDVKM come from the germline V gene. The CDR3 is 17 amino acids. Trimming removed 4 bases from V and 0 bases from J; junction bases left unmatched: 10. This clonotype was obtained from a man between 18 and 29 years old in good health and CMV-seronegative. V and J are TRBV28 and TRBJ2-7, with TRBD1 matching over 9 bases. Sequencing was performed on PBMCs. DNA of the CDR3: TGTGCCAGCAGTTCCGGGACAGGGTCGACTCTCTCCTACGAGCAGTACTTC. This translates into CASSSGTGSTLSYEQYF.